Described below is a single TCR beta chain sequence and its context. Its antigen remains unidentified. Germline V lookup: CDR1 GTSNPN, CDR2 SVGIG (reference sequence). This CDR3 contains 14 residues. V gave up 2 bases and J gave up 4 bases, with 12 bases separating them. This entry comes from a study of T cell responses to AZD1222 COVID-19 vaccine. For the study at large: The study pooled second doses at about 4 or about 12 weeks. Whole-study results and caveats: The reported proportion of spike-specific TCRs targeting unmutated variant regions was nearly half. It was only after the peak T cell response that any repertoires were sampled.

Sequencing was performed with immunoSEQ multiplex PCR; in TCRdb, only in-frame clones are kept and a portion is missing. The sample yields 200,000 or so clones, 85% to 90% seen once. The TCR comes from an adult in good health. The sample consisted of peripheral blood, taken on day 0 of AZD1222 vaccination. The chain links TRBV30 to TRBJ1-5; D remains unclear. CDR3 coding DNA: TGTGCCTGGAGTCATATAGGGTCAAATCAGCCCCAGCATTTT. Translation gives CAWSHIGSNQPQHF. Supplemented by reference TRBV30 and TRBJ1-5, the full variable domain reads SQTIHQWPATLVQPVGSPLSLECTVEGTSNPNLYWYRQAAGRGLQLLFYSVGIGQISSEVPQNLSASRPQDRQFILSSKKLLLSDSGFYLCAWSHIGSNQPQHFGDGTRLSIL.